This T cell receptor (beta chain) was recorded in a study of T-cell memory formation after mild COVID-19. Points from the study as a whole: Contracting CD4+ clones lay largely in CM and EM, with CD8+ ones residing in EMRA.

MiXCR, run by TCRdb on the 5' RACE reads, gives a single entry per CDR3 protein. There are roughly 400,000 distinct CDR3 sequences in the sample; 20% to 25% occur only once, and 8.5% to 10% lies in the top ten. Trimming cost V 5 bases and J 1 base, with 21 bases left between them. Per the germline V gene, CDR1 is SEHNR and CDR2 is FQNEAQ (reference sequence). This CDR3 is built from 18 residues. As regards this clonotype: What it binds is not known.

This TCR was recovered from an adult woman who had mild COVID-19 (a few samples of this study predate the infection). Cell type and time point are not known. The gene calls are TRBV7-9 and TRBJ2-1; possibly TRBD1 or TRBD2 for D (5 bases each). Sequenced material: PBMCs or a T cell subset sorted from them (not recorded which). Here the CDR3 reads CASSPAVGTVRSYNEQFF. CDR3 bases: TGTGCCAGCAGCCCAGCGGTGGGGACGGTTCGTTCCTACAATGAGCAGTTCTTC.